What follows are 26 T cell receptor beta chains derived from one specimen sequenced in a study of cytotoxic CD8 clonotypes in ibrutinib-treated CLL. Measured with immunoSEQ multiplex PCR; TCRdb has only the in-frame clones, and not every one. The sample holds around 70,000 clones, 68% seen once. Sequencing used PBMCs, obtained after 12 months of ibrutinib treatment. The source is a human donor with chronic lymphocytic leukemia.

The gene calls are TRBV14 and TRBJ2-7, with D possibly being TRBD1 (5 bases). Germline loops: CDR1 SGHDN, CDR2 FVKESK. Trimming stripped 4 bases from V and 5 bases from J, with 12 bases between. The CDR3 is 13 amino acids. The CDR3 coding sequence is TGTGCCAGCAGCCCAAAACCCAGGGACGAGCAGTACTTC. It is translated as CASSPKPRDEQYF.

V usage is TRBV7-2 and J usage is TRBJ2-7, with D maybe TRBD1 (5 bases). With 5 bases removed from V and 6 bases from J, the gap between germline ends came to 11 bases. Germline V gene sequence: CDR1 SGHTA, CDR2 FQGNSA. The CDR3 extends over 12 amino acids. CDR3 protein: CASSNDRTEQYF. The CDR3 nucleotides read TGTGCCAGCAGCAACGACAGAACCGAGCAGTACTTC.

This chain connects TRBV28 to TRBJ1-5; D not certain. Trimming took 5 bases from V and 7 from J, leaving 9 bases between them. In germline, CDR1 is MDHEN, CDR2 SYDVKM. The CDR3 extends over 12 amino acids. CDR3 coding DNA: TGTGCCAGCAGTGCCCTTAACCAGCCCCAGCATTTT. Translating gives CASSALNQPQHF.

This clone occurred a few times. This chain connects TRBV6-5 to TRBJ2-3; 9 bases fit TRBD2. V shed 2 bases and J 4 bases; nucleotides not matched to a gene: 4. The germline gives CDR1 MNHEY, CDR2 SVGAGI. The CDR3 totals 15 residues. Written as DNA, the CDR3 is TGTGCCAGCAGTTACGGTAGCGGGGGCGCAGATACGCAGTATTTT. Protein: CASSYGSGGADTQYF.

Points on this clone: At one end, the junction sequence differs from germline, possibly due to a read error. The chain uses TRBV20-1 and TRBJ2-7; 9 bases agree with TRBD1. From germline, CDR1 is DFQATT and CDR2 SNEGSKA (reference sequence). This CDR3 region has 11 residues. The CDR3 loop reads CSANDRGGFNF. Here the CDR3 DNA reads TGCAGTGCTAACGACAGGGGGGGGTTTAACTTC.

This chain connects TRBV28 to TRBJ1-4; maybe TRBD1 (5 bases). V was clipped by 8 bases and J by 4 bases, with 14 bases between them. This CDR3 is 14 amino acids long. Looked up from germline, CDR1 is MDHEN and CDR2 is SYDVKM. CDR3 DNA: TGTGCCAGCCGGGTGGGGGTCCTTAATGAAAAACTGTTTTTT. Its protein is CASRVGVLNEKLFF.

V is TRBV18 and J is TRBJ2-1, with a possible D match to TRBD2 (5 bases). The length of the CDR3 is 12 residues. V lost 5 bases and J lost 8, with 10 bases in between. Per germline, CDR1 KGHSH and CDR2 LQKENI. The CDR3 DNA is TGTGCCAGCTCAGAGGACTCAGATGAGCAGTTCTTC. Translating it yields CASSEDSDEQFF.

The rearrangement uses TRBV6-5 and TRBJ2-7; 7 nucleotides line up with TRBD1. Trimming took 5 bases from V and 0 from J; bases not matched to a gene: 7. The CDR3 is 15 amino acids. Germline V CDR1 and CDR2: MNHEY, SVGAGI. The CDR3 region is CASSRGQAYSYEQYF. The DNA for the CDR3 is TGTGCCAGCAGTCGAGGACAGGCATACTCCTACGAGCAGTACTTC.

A few counts support this clone. V and J are TRBV5-4 and TRBJ1-2; 9 bases agree with TRBD1. The V and J ends lost 4 bases and 6 bases, in that order; junction bases with no gene match: 10. The CDR3 runs to 15 residues. CDR1 and CDR2 (germline): SGHNT, YYREEE (reference sequence). The CDR3 here is CASSNTGTGRNGYTF. CDR3 bases: TGTGCCAGCAGCAATACCGGGACAGGGAGGAATGGCTACACCTTC.

V usage is TRBV5-1 and J usage is TRBJ2-1, with TRBD1 identical over 12 bases. Unmatched junction bases numbered 8, after V lost 4 bases and J lost 9 bases. The CDR3 has 15 amino acids. Germline V lookup: CDR1 SGHRS, CDR2 YFSETQ. CDR3 sequence reads: CASSRSGTGGGEQFF. The CDR3 nucleotides are TGCGCCAGCAGCCGTTCCGGGACAGGGGGCGGTGAGCAGTTCTTC. Combining the CDR3 with reference TRBV5-1 and TRBJ2-1 gives the whole variable domain KAGVTQTPRYLIKTRGQQVTLSCSPISGHRSVSWYQQTPGQGLQFLFEYFSETQRNKGNFPGRFSGRQFSNSRSEMNVSTLELGDSALYLCASSRSGTGGGEQFFGPGTRLTVL.

The chain is built from TRBV5-1 and TRBJ2-6; TRBD1 or TRBD2 may be the D gene (5 bases each). CDR1 and CDR2 from the germline V gene are SGHRS and YFSETQ. V gave up 1 base and J gave up 2 bases, with 19 bases separating them. This CDR3 region has 19 residues. Here the CDR3 reads CASSLPGTLGTTGANVLTF. Here the CDR3 DNA reads TGCGCCAGCAGCTTGCCCGGGACCCTGGGGACGACTGGGGCCAACGTCCTGACTTTC.

This clone was counted a few times. The chain is built from TRBV7-3 and TRBJ1-6; D is possibly TRBD1 (6 bases). Trimming took 3 bases from V and 3 from J, leaving 12 bases between them. This CDR3 has 16 residues. Germline V gene sequence: CDR1 SGHTA, CDR2 FQGTGA. DNA of the CDR3: TGTGCCAGCAGCTTGGGGAGGGGGAACTATAATTCACCCCTCCACTTT. Residues: CASSLGRGNYNSPLHF.

This chain joins TRBV10-3 and TRBJ1-5; D ambiguous. V dropped 3 bases and J dropped 4 bases, with 13 bases sitting between them. The germline V gene has CDR1 ENHRY and CDR2 SYGVKD. There are 15 residues in the CDR3. CDR3 nucleotides: TGTGCCATCAGTGATCGCAGGCTTTCTAATCAGCCCCAGCATTTT. Protein sequence: CAISDRRLSNQPQHF.

The V call is TRBV10-2, the J call TRBJ2-7; D possibly corresponds to TRBD1 (7 bases). This CDR3 has 16 amino acids. V lost 6 bases, J lost 3 bases, and 21 bases lay in between. Germline V CDR1 and CDR2: WSHSY, SAAADI. CDR3 in amino acids: CASRSGARDRYYEQYF. Written as DNA, the CDR3 is TGCGCCAGCAGATCGGGGGCCCGGGACAGATACTACGAGCAGTACTTC.

V gene TRBV9 combines with J gene TRBJ2-7, with a possible D match to TRBD1 (5 bases). V lost 4 bases and J lost 2, with 10 bases in between. The germline V gene has CDR1 SGDLS and CDR2 YYNGEE. The CDR3 consists of 13 residues. CDR3 amino acids: CASSPQATYEQYF. The CDR3 DNA sequence: TGTGCCAGCAGCCCACAGGCGACCTACGAGCAGTACTTC.

This chain links TRBV6-5 with TRBJ1-2; no firm D call. V lost 2 bases, J lost 7 bases, and 11 bases lay in between. Germline values: CDR1 MNHEY, CDR2 SVGAGI. This CDR3 region has 13 residues. The CDR3 nucleotides read TGTGCCAGCAGTTACGGCCCCTCGAGTGGCTACACCTTC. As protein: CASSYGPSSGYTF.

This chain joins TRBV5-4 and TRBJ2-7; D is unresolved. Trimming took off 0 bases at V and 2 bases at J, with 9 bases between the two ends. Looked up from germline, CDR1 is SGHNT and CDR2 is YYREEE (reference sequence). This CDR3 is built from 14 residues. This CDR3 is CASSLAGRTYEQYF. DNA of the CDR3: TGTGCCAGCAGCTTGGCGGGCCGGACCTACGAGCAGTACTTC.

The rearrangement links TRBV5-6 to TRBJ2-3; D may be TRBD1 (6 bases). Germline CDR1 reads SGHDT; CDR2 reads YYEEEE. Trimming removed 1 base from V and 6 bases from J, with 9 bases in between. There are 13 residues in the CDR3. This CDR3 is CASSLKGEDTQYF. The CDR3 DNA reads as TGTGCCAGCAGCTTGAAGGGGGAGGATACGCAGTATTTT. Full variable domain (missing parts from reference TRBV5-6 and TRBJ2-3): DAGVTQSPTHLIKTRGQQVTLRCSPKSGHDTVSWYQQALGQGPQFIFQYYEEEERQRGNFPDRFSGHQFPNYSSELNVNALLLGDSALYLCASSLKGEDTQYFGPGTRLTVL.

This clone was seen a few times. J is TRBJ2-3 and V is TRBV5-1, with D perhaps given as TRBD1 or TRBD2 (5 bases each). V was cut by 2 bases and J by 0 bases, with 7 bases left in between. Germline V gene lookup returns CDR1 SGHRS and CDR2 YFSETQ. The length of the CDR3 is 14 residues. CDR3 amino acids: CASSFGASTDTQYF. The CDR3 bases are TGCGCCAGCAGCTTCGGGGCTAGCACAGATACGCAGTATTTT.

V gene TRBV28 combines with J gene TRBJ2-7; 7 bases fit TRBD2. The V gene end was trimmed by 8 bases and the J gene end by 1 base; junction bases not matched to a gene: 2. Germline V gene data show CDR1 as MDHEN and CDR2 as SYDVKM. The CDR3 covers 12 residues. CDR3 bases: TGTGCCAGCGGGGAGGGGTCCTACGAGCAGTACTTC. It codes for CASGEGSYEQYF. The full variable domain, in which reference TRBV28 and TRBJ2-7 provide the parts outside the CDR3, is DVKVTQSSRYLVKRTGEKVFLECVQDMDHENMFWYRQDPGLGLRLIYFSYDVKMKEKGDIPEGYSVSREKKERFSLILESASTNQTSMYLCASGEGSYEQYFGPGTRLTVT.

The chain is built from TRBV11-2 and TRBJ1-4; no clear D gene. The CDR3 is made up of 15 amino acids. Germline CDR1 is SGHAT and CDR2 is FQNNGV. Trimming stripped 1 base from V and 0 bases from J, with 6 bases between. As DNA, the CDR3 is TGTGCCAGCAGCTTAGGGAGTGCAACTAATGAAAAACTGTTTTTT. This sequence encodes CASSLGSATNEKLFF.

This clone turned up a few times. The CDR3 loop reads CASNPTRGPNQPQHF. The CDR3 coding sequence is TGTGCCAGCAACCCGACACGAGGCCCCAATCAGCCCCAGCATTTT. The chain employs TRBV27 and TRBJ1-5; D unresolved. V lost 7 bases and J 3 bases, leaving 16 bases between the germline ends. Germline V CDR1 and CDR2: MNHEY, SMNVEV (reference sequence). The CDR3 is 15 residues long.

The V call is TRBV5-4, the J call TRBJ2-5, with D tentatively TRBD1 (5 bases). Germline CDR1 reads SGHNT; CDR2 reads YYREEE (reference sequence). V lost 0 bases, J lost 2 bases, and 11 bases lay in between. The CDR3 sequence is 15 residues long. CDR3 in DNA: TGTGCCAGCAGCTTGGCCCAGGGCAATCAAGAGACCCAGTACTTC. Its translation is CASSLAQGNQETQYF.

This sequence joins TRBV6-6 and TRBJ1-3, with D maybe TRBD1 (5 bases). This CDR3 region has 12 residues. Per germline, CDR1 MNHNY and CDR2 SVGAGI (reference sequence). Trimming left V 6 bases short and J 2 bases short, with 5 bases between. CDR3 amino acids: CASRGPGNTIYF. The CDR3 coding sequence is TGTGCCAGCAGGGGGCCTGGAAACACCATATATTTT.

This clone was detected only a few times. This chain connects TRBV6-1 to TRBJ2-7, with D tentatively TRBD2 (6 bases). The CDR3 spans 14 residues. Per germline, CDR1 MNHNS and CDR2 SASEGT. V shed 6 bases and J shed 3 bases, with 15 bases lying between them. The CDR3 reads CASSLGEAGYEQYF. CDR3 in DNA: TGTGCCAGCAGCTTGGGGGAGGCGGGCTACGAGCAGTACTTC.

This chain's CDR3 is CASSPPVGARGANVLTF. The CDR3 DNA follows: TGTGCCAGCAGCCCCCCTGTGGGGGCGCGGGGGGCCAACGTCCTGACTTTC. This sequence joins TRBV5-4 and TRBJ2-6, with D tentatively TRBD1 (6 bases). V shed 4 bases and J shed 4 bases, with 18 bases lying between them. From germline, CDR1 is SGHNT and CDR2 YYREEE (reference sequence). The CDR3 totals 17 residues.